Following are 24 T cell receptor beta chains from one sample sequenced in a study of radiation and T cells in renal cell carcinoma. The time point: blood 4 weeks post-SBRT, at nephrectomy. Treatment described: 15 Gy SBRT to primary tumor, nephrectomy 4 weeks later. The assay was immunoSEQ multiplex PCR, and TCRdb's table has in-frame clones only and misses some. The table records under 100,000 clones, 75% to 85% of them present only once. Sequenced here: blood, sampled from a patient whose treatment included radiotherapy and nephrectomy. The receptors were sampled from a man between 60 and 70 years old with renal cell carcinoma.

The rearrangement links TRBV6-5 to TRBJ1-2; possibly TRBD1 for D (5 bases). The CDR3 sequence is 15 residues long. The V and J ends lost 5 bases and 7 bases respectively, with 20 bases between them. Germline V gives CDR1 MNHEY, CDR2 SVGAGI. The CDR3 nucleotides read TGTGCCAGCAGTACAAGGGACCGGAAATTTGCTGGCTACACCTTC. It codes for CASSTRDRKFAGYTF.

In the case of this clone: At one of its ends the junction is not consistent with the germline gene, which may arise from a read error. This rearrangement joins TRBV4-1 to TRBJ2-1, with TRBD2 identical over 10 bases. The CDR3 has 14 residues. Germline-derived CDR1 and CDR2 are MGHRA and YSYEKL. The CDR3 spells CASSQDLLAGVALF. In nucleotides, the CDR3 is TGCGCCAGCAGCCAAGATCTCCTAGCGGGAGTGGCTCTCTTC.

This clone occurred once. The genes are TRBV7-2 and TRBJ2-3; 9 nucleotides agree with TRBD2. The CDR3 is made up of 16 amino acids. The ends lost 1 base at V and 6 bases at J; junction bases unmatched: 8. The germline gives CDR1 SGHTA, CDR2 FQGNSA. The CDR3 spells CASSLVGGGRADTQYF. Written as DNA, the CDR3 is TGTGCCAGCAGCTTAGTAGGAGGCGGGAGGGCGGATACGCAGTATTTT.

This chain links TRBV11-2 with TRBJ2-2; D remains ambiguous. With 2 bases removed from V and 7 bases from J, the gap between germline ends came to 2 bases. The length of the CDR3 is 11 residues. Germline V gives CDR1 SGHAT, CDR2 FQNNGV. In DNA form, the CDR3 reads TGTGCCAGCAGCTTAATCGGGGAGCTGTTTTTT. This codes for CASSLIGELFF.

This chain links TRBV4-2 with TRBJ2-7; the D gene could be TRBD1 or TRBD2 (6 bases each). There are 15 residues in the CDR3. CDR1 and CDR2 (germline): LGHNA, YNFKEQ. The V and J ends lost 1 base and 0 bases respectively, with 10 bases between them. The CDR3 sequence: CASSQVEGGSYEQYF. The CDR3 DNA reads as TGTGCCAGCAGCCAAGTCGAGGGGGGCTCCTACGAGCAGTACTTC.

The rearrangement joins TRBV5-6 to TRBJ2-3; 8 bases fit TRBD1. Germline V gene sequence: CDR1 SGHDT, CDR2 YYEEEE. This CDR3 has 16 residues. Trimming cost V 4 bases and J 1 base; bases outside gene matches: 8. The CDR3 loop reads CASSRTGSWGTDTQYF. The DNA for the CDR3 is TGTGCCAGCAGCCGGACAGGGTCATGGGGCACAGATACGCAGTATTTT. Complete variable domain (other parts from reference TRBV5-6 and TRBJ2-3): DAGVTQSPTHLIKTRGQQVTLRCSPKSGHDTVSWYQQALGQGPQFIFQYYEEEERQRGNFPDRFSGHQFPNYSSELNVNALLLGDSALYLCASSRTGSWGTDTQYFGPGTRLTVL.

V is TRBV28 and J is TRBJ2-5, with TRBD2 matching 7 bases. The germline V gene encodes CDR1 MDHEN and CDR2 SYDVKM. CDR3 length: 14 amino acids. V dropped 3 bases and J dropped 4; count of bases not matched to a gene: 5. The CDR3 protein is CASSFTAGVETQYF. CDR3 DNA: TGTGCCAGCAGTTTCACTGCGGGAGTAGAGACCCAGTACTTC.

The V call is TRBV7-9, the J call TRBJ2-7, with 7 bases identical to TRBD1. V was pared by 8 bases and J by 5 bases, with 3 bases of the junction left unmatched. CDR3 length: 11 amino acids. The germline CDR1 and CDR2 sequences are SEHNR and FQNEAQ (reference sequence). The CDR3 DNA is TGTGCCAGCGGGCAGGGGGACGAGCAGTACTTC. It yields the protein CASGQGDEQYF. The full variable domain, rest sourced from reference TRBV7-9 and TRBJ2-7, is DTGVSQNPRHKITKRGQNVTFRCDPISEHNRLYWYRQTLGQGPEFLTYFQNEAQLEKSRLLSDRFSAERPKGSFSTLEIQRTEQGDSAMYLCASGQGDEQYFGPGTRLTVT.

The CDR3 is CASSLGREETQYF. The CDR3 bases are TGTGCCAGCAGTTTAGGTAGGGAAGAGACCCAGTACTTC. The chain has TRBV28 and TRBJ2-5, with unresolved D. The CDR3 contains 13 residues. Germline CDR1 reads MDHEN; CDR2 reads SYDVKM. V was cut by 2 bases and J by 3 bases, with 7 bases left in between.

The chain has TRBV2 and TRBJ2-4; 9 bases agree with TRBD1. The V gene end was trimmed by 7 bases and the J gene end by 2 bases; junction bases not matched to a gene: 15. Germline CDR1 reads SNHLY; CDR2 reads FYNNEI. The CDR3 sequence is 18 residues long. The CDR3 nucleotides are TGTGCCAGCATTCCGGGACAGGGCGCCCCCAGGCCCAAAAACATTCAGTACTTC. It is translated as CASIPGQGAPRPKNIQYF.

The CDR3 region has the DNA TGTGCCAGCAGGGGGGGACTAGCCTCAGATACGCAGTATTTT. It specifies CASRGGLASDTQYF. The chain uses TRBV28 and TRBJ2-3; 9 bases match TRBD2. Germline CDR1 MDHEN, CDR2 SYDVKM. CDR3 length: 14 amino acids. The V and J ends lost 6 bases and 4 bases, in that order; junction bases with no gene match: 5. Using reference TRBV28 and TRBJ2-3 for the parts outside the CDR3, the full variable domain is DVKVTQSSRYLVKRTGEKVFLECVQDMDHENMFWYRQDPGLGLRLIYFSYDVKMKEKGDIPEGYSVSREKKERFSLILESASTNQTSMYLCASRGGLASDTQYFGPGTRLTVL.

The V gene is TRBV13, the J gene TRBJ2-1; TRBD2 aligns across 12 bases. V shed 4 bases and J 9 bases; nucleotides not matched to a gene: 13. CDR1 is PRHDT, CDR2 FYEKMQ, per germline (reference sequence). CDR3 length: 17 amino acids. CDR3 loop: CASSSRRLAGVTGEQFF. CDR3 nucleotide sequence: TGTGCCAGCAGCTCCAGGAGACTAGCGGGAGTCACGGGTGAGCAGTTCTTC.

The gene calls are TRBV28 and TRBJ2-7; no definite D call. The CDR3 spans 12 residues. V was clipped by 6 bases and J by 5 bases, with 11 bases between them. The germline V gene encodes CDR1 MDHEN and CDR2 SYDVKM. The DNA for the CDR3 is TGTGCCAGCAGGCGTGGGCGGAACGAGCAGTACTTC. It encodes CASRRGRNEQYF.

This clone occurred a few times. The chain is built from TRBV7-9 and TRBJ1-2; D remains unclear. The germline V gene encodes CDR1 SEHNR and CDR2 FQNEAQ (reference sequence). Between the trimmed V and J ends, which lost 3 bases and 4 bases, there was a span of 9 bases. This CDR3 comprises 13 residues. CDR3 nucleotide sequence: TGTGCCAGCAGCTTGGGGATCGGCTATGGCTACACCTTC. This sequence encodes CASSLGIGYGYTF.

A few counts support this clone. The chain is built from TRBV7-2 and TRBJ1-1, with D uncertain. Germline-derived CDR1 and CDR2 are SGHTA and FQGNSA. CDR3 length equals 13 residues. Trimming left V 3 bases short and J 6 bases short, with 11 bases between. The CDR3 is CASSFILRAEAFF. The CDR3 nucleotides are TGTGCCAGCAGCTTTATACTGAGGGCTGAAGCTTTCTTT. Filled out from reference TRBV7-2 and TRBJ1-1, the complete variable domain reads GAGVSQSPSNKVTEKGKDVELRCDPISGHTALYWYRQSLGQGLEFLIYFQGNSAPDKSGLPSDRFSAERTGGSVSTLTIQRTQQEDSAVYLCASSFILRAEAFFGQGTRLTVV.

The chain employs TRBV21-1 and TRBJ2-3; the table's D call, TRBD2, was not checked against the DNA. TRBV21-1 is labeled a pseudogene. This CDR3 contains 18 residues. CDR3: CASNPGTSGRVGTDTQYF. Here the CDR3 DNA reads TGTGCCAGCAACCCTGGGACTAGCGGGAGGGTTGGCACAGATACGCAGTATTTT.

The chain employs TRBV7-8 and TRBJ2-3, with TRBD2 identical over 9 bases. V shed 3 bases and J 10 bases; nucleotides not matched to a gene: 8. There are 14 residues in the CDR3. Germline values: CDR1 SGHVS, CDR2 FQNEAQ. CDR3 in amino acids: CASSLGTSMKAQYF. CDR3 DNA: TGTGCCAGCAGCTTGGGGACTAGCATGAAGGCGCAGTATTTT.

J is TRBJ2-7 and V is TRBV6-5; 9 bases agree with TRBD2. The CDR3 contains 13 residues. Looked up from germline, CDR1 is MNHEY and CDR2 is SVGAGI. V lost 0 bases, J lost 6 bases, and 0 bases stayed unmatched. The CDR3 spells CASSYSRGGEQYF. CDR3 coding DNA: TGTGCCAGCAGTTACTCGCGGGGGGGCGAGCAGTACTTC.

V usage is TRBV4-3 and J usage is TRBJ2-2; maybe TRBD2 (7 bases). This CDR3 has 15 residues. V gave up 5 bases and J gave up 7 bases, with 17 bases separating them. CDR1 LGHNA and CDR2 YSLEER come from the germline V gene. The CDR3 loop is CASSSLRGADGELFF. DNA of the CDR3: TGCGCCAGCAGCTCTCTTCGGGGGGCAGACGGGGAGCTGTTTTTT.

V is TRBV14 and J is TRBJ2-5; a weak D match, TRBD1 (5 bases). The length of the CDR3 is 14 residues. Germline loops: CDR1 SGHDN, CDR2 FVKESK. V dropped 4 bases and J dropped 5 bases, with 14 bases sitting between them. This chain's CDR3 is CASSLWQKGETQYF. CDR3 DNA: TGTGCCAGCAGCCTCTGGCAAAAGGGGGAGACCCAGTACTTC. The complete variable domain, with remaining parts taken from reference TRBV14 and TRBJ2-5, reads EAGVTQFPSHSVIEKGQTVTLRCDPISGHDNLYWYRRVMGKEIKFLLHFVKESKQDESGMPNNRFLAERTGGTYSTLKVQPAELEDSGVYFCASSLWQKGETQYFGPGTRLLVL.

The chain recombines TRBV5-1 with TRBJ2-1; D is tentatively TRBD1 or TRBD2 (5 bases each). V was pared by 7 bases and J by 6 bases, with 17 bases between. The CDR3 contains 14 residues. Per germline, CDR1 SGHRS and CDR2 YFSETQ. The CDR3: CASYRDPGSNEQFF. CDR3 bases: TGCGCCAGCTACCGGGACCCCGGTTCCAATGAGCAGTTCTTC.

V gene TRBV19 combines with J gene TRBJ1-5; no reliable D call. Trimming shortened V by 3 bases and J by 0 bases, and 12 bases separated the two germline ends. The CDR3 extends over 16 amino acids. Germline CDR1 is LNHDA and CDR2 is SQIVND (reference sequence). The CDR3 region has the DNA TGTGCCAGTAGTATGAGGGAACCGGGTAGCAATCAGCCCCAGCATTTT. As protein: CASSMREPGSNQPQHF.

The gene calls are TRBV6-1 and TRBJ1-4, with TRBD1 identical over 11 bases. Germline trimming cut 8 bases from V and 13 bases from J; bases unmatched to any gene: 12. From germline, CDR1 is MNHNS and CDR2 SASEGT. This CDR3 comprises 14 residues. The CDR3 sequence is CASLPGQGAPGLFF. The CDR3 DNA is TGTGCCAGCCTTCCCGGACAGGGGGCGCCCGGACTGTTTTTT.

The rearrangement joins TRBV5-1 to TRBJ2-3; 8 bases fit TRBD1. CDR1 and CDR2 (germline): SGHRS, YFSETQ. Trimming cost V 0 bases and J 5 bases; bases outside gene matches: 5. This CDR3 spans 15 amino acids. This CDR3 is CASSLVQGAEDTQYF. The CDR3 DNA is TGCGCCAGCAGCTTGGTGCAGGGGGCGGAAGATACGCAGTATTTT.